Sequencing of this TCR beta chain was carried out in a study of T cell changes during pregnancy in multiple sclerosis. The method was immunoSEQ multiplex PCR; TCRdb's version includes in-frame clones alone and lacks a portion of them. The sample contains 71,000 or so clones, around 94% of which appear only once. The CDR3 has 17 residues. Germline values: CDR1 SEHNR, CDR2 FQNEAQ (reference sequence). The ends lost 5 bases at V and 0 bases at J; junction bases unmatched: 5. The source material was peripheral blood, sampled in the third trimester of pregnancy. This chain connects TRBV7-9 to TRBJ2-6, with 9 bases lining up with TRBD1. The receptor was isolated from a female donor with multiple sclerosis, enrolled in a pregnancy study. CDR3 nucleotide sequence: TGTGCCAGCAGCGGACAGGGGATACCCTCTGGGGCCAACGTCCTGACTTTC. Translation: CASSGQGIPSGANVLTF.